The present TCR beta chain was sequenced within a study of shared clonotypes between healthy human individuals (dated by TCRdb to about 2020). Regarding the complete study: The cohort comprised a couple of women and a few men aged 18 to 49 years. For each donor, CD4 naive and CD4 memory were each run on three plates, CD8 naive on two plates, and CD8 memory on one plate. To estimate repertoire size and how much clonotypes are shared between individuals, the study performed deep sequencing of blood TCR repertoires from roughly five healthy adults. To increase sequencing depth and limit assay-specific biases, different laboratories used diverse techniques to prepare libraries and sequence TCR repertoires. Per donor, leukapheresis produced somewhere between about 0.94 and 9 billion PBMCs. What the authors observed across the whole study: Pairwise subsampling indicated that sequencing depth was expected to affect the degree of clonotype sharing among donors. Naive subsets generally had larger estimated clonotype richness than memory subsets. Because the study included a small number of donors, the genetic and exposure-history diversity represented was limited. Compared with non-shared clonotypes, the clonotypes found in all four sorted-subset donors had higher generation probabilities. Only blood was sampled, and tissue TCR repertoires likely differ from those in blood. Rarefaction of sorted-subset datasets indicated incomplete sequencing despite the large sequencing depth. About 5% of naive CD4, 3.5% of naive CD8, approximately 2% of memory CD4, and 0.4% of memory CD8 clonotypes were shared across a few donors.

Healthy HIV-negative adults with no recently reported acute infections or vaccinations were included as donors. Every donor was a Caucasian adult residing in Nashville, Tennessee, USA. CD4+ T cells were enriched by magnetic negative selection; naive cells were then positively selected on CD45RA, and the negative fraction formed the memory subset. After blood collection by leukapheresis, PBMCs were isolated using Ficoll-Histopaque density gradient centrifugation and then cryopreserved in the vapor phase of liquid nitrogen. Analytical flow cytometry was used to check the purity and quantity of each magnetically sorted T cell population. Each sorted fraction had its genomic DNA isolated and then quantified by UV absorbance on a Nanodrop 2000c. Notes on this clone: Which antigen it targets is not known. Per-base qualities were not stored, and no clone one base away is much larger.

Looking up the germline V gene (reference sequence) yields CDR1 LNHNV and CDR2 YYDKDF. Relative to germline, V is 5 bases shorter and J is 1 base shorter, with 33 bases between their ends. The CDR3, cysteine through phenylalanine, is 22 amino acids long. Only CDR3 DNA is held: 66 bases, read in frame from base 1. TCR CDR3 regions were amplified from genomic DNA by multiplex PCR using the deep immunoSEQ assay. Extracted genomic DNA from each cell subset was spread evenly across all wells of several immunoSEQ 96-well plates, with each plate serving as a replicate. For sorted subsets, roughly 200 ng of genomic DNA, equivalent to roughly 30,000 T cell genomes, went into each replicate PCR. Purified libraries were measured with a Qubit 3.0 fluorometer, size-checked on a Bioanalyzer 2100, and measured again with the KAPA Library Quantification kit. A separate single-read 150-cycle Illumina NextSeq 550 flow cell was used to sequence each immunoSEQ 96-well plate. From the authors' description of their analysis: The immunoSEQ output contained only junctional sequences without quality scores, so filtering could not match that applied to full-length reads. Sequences were annotated with PyIR, a Python wrapper for IgBLAST v1.9, and V/J genes and CDR3 were assigned using IMGT germline references. Reads were removed for weak V/J assignments (E-value above 1e-6), missing CDR3, stop codons, out-of-frame junctions, or ambiguous translated residues. V3J clonotypes were defined as sequences sharing an identical inferred V gene, J gene, and CDR3 amino acid sequence. The percentage overlap between two repertoires was calculated by dividing the number of shared unique clonotypes by the size of the smaller repertoire. Richness of each repertoire was evaluated using RTK rarefaction, the Chao1 estimator, and Recon v2.1 estimates of unobserved clonotypes. Generation probabilities for all TCRbeta clonotypes obtained by the gDNA method from a handful of donors were computed using OLGA. TCRdb mirrors the immuneACCESS table, restricted to in-frame sequences. Some clones are absent from its copies; in checked studies, under half trace to an unresolved V gene, and the reason for the others is unknown. V and J calls and clone size are those listed in that table; D and trimming were worked out from the DNA. Counted in this sample were approximately 1,500,000 clones; 95% to 97% of them appeared once. Roughly 1.1% of the sample comes from the top ten.

The sample was naive CD4+ T cells sorted from blood. The cell subset or site label, as the study defines it: CD45RA+ positively selected. The rearrangement joined TRBV15 to TRBJ2-4, with a weak D call of TRBD2 (5 bases match). The sequence was collected from a man younger than 45 in good health. The CDR3 here reads CATSGINHGDPGIVVAKNIQYF. The nucleotide sequence reads as follows: TGTGCCACCAGCGGGATCAACCACGGGGATCCGGGGATAGTGGTGGCCAAAAACATTCAGTACTTC.